This is a list of T cell receptor beta chains from one sample in a study of blood T cell repertoires in COVID-19. Assay: immunoSEQ multiplex PCR; the TCRdb copy retains only in-frame clones and omits some. The sample shows roughly 150,000 clones, approximately 90% of them seen only once. The sample comprised peripheral blood. These receptors were collected from a man between 18 and 35 years old with acute or convalescent COVID-19. Both conserved end residues are part of each CDR3. The order of the fields is clone size, V gene, D gene, J gene, CDR3 protein, CDR3 DNA. D genes are given only for firm matches. Some rows mark clone size as missing; the rest say once, few, many or name a class of expanded clone.

NA	TRBV6-7	NA	TRBJ1-2	CASTLGGRQIDYGYTF	TGTGCCAGCACACTAGGAGGACGGCAGATTGACTATGGCTACACCTTC
NA	TRBV3-1/TRBV3-2	NA	TRBJ2-7	CASSQGPQVSYEQYF	TGTGCCAGCAGCCAAGGCCCACAGGTCTCCTACGAGCAGTACTTC
NA	TRBV19	NA	TRBJ2-1	CASSMDSYNEQFF	TGTGCCAGTAGTATGGACAGCTACAATGAGCAGTTCTTC
NA	TRBV29-1	NA	TRBJ2-6	CSVVRKNGSGANVLTF	TGCAGCGTTGTCAGGAAAAACGGCTCTGGGGCCAACGTCCTGACTTTC
NA	TRBV13	TRBD1	TRBJ2-1	CASSIRQGARNEQFF	TGTGCCAGCAGCATCCGACAGGGGGCGAGGAATGAGCAGTTCTTC
NA	TRBV11-2	NA	TRBJ1-6	CASSPGGGSYSPLHF	TGTGCCAGCAGCCCCGGGGGGGGGTCGTATTCACCCCTCCACTTT
once	TRBV5-1	NA	TRBJ1-2	CASSPDSSRLDGYTF	TGCGCCAGCAGCCCGGACAGTTCAAGGTTGGATGGCTACACCTTC
NA	TRBV19	TRBD1	TRBJ1-1	CASSPTTGITEAFF	TGTGCCAGTAGTCCTACGACAGGGATCACTGAAGCTTTCTTT
NA	TRBV20-1	NA	TRBJ1-3	CSASLGASGNTIYF	TGCAGTGCTAGTCTTGGGGCTTCTGGAAACACCATATATTTT
NA	TRBV5-6	NA	TRBJ2-7	CASSPLSMGQGSYEQYF	TGTGCCAGCAGCCCCCTGTCTATGGGTCAGGGCTCCTACGAGCAGTACTTC
NA	TRBV7-8	TRBD1	TRBJ1-2	CASSIRDSFYGYTF	TGTGCCAGCAGCATCCGGGACAGTTTCTATGGCTACACCTTC
NA	TRBV6-1	TRBD2	TRBJ2-7	CASSEAGRDYYEQYF	TGTGCCAGCAGTGAAGCAGGCCGGGACTACTACGAGCAGTACTTC
NA	TRBV10-1	TRBD1	TRBJ1-1	CASSRGQLNTEAFF	TGCGCCAGCTCTCGGGGACAGCTGAACACTGAAGCTTTCTTT
NA	TRBV30	NA	TRBJ1-3	CAWMAGAGNTIYF	TGTGCCTGGATGGCGGGAGCTGGAAACACCATATATTTT